Each of the 7 T cell receptor beta chains below was sequenced from the same sample in a study of regulatory T cells in long-lasting Graves disease. Time point denoted: newly diagnosed GD, antithyroid drugs for less than 3 months. Scientists built the TCR library using RNA that was extracted from PBMCs. Through Arm-PCR of CDR3 regions and iRepertoire HTBI primers, TCR beta libraries were built. TCRdb reprocessed the multiplex PCR reads with MiXCR, giving one entry per CDR3 protein. The table shows roughly 380,000 distinct CDR3 sequences, with roughly a sixth occurring only once. The sample here was peripheral blood mononuclear cells (PBMCs), taken at new diagnosis, from a patient treated with antithyroid drugs. These receptors all come from a female donor with Graves disease.

With respect to this clonotype: A read error may be the cause here, since a much bigger clone is one base away. The chain recombines TRBV5-1 with TRBJ1-5; D not resolved. CDR1 and CDR2 (germline): SGHRS, YFSETQ. The CDR3 has 15 residues. The CDR3 spells CAGRPTSQDNQPQHF. The CDR3 DNA reads TGCGCCGGCAGACCCACCAGCCAAGACAATCAGCCCCAGCATTTT.

This clonotype occurred many times. The chain uses TRBV27 and TRBJ2-3; possibly TRBD1 or TRBD2 for D (5 bases each). CDR3 length: 15 amino acids. The V gene lost 5 bases and the J gene lost 6 bases, with 18 bases spanning the gap. CDR1 is MNHEY and CDR2 is SMNVEV in the germline V gene (reference sequence). CDR3 bases: TGTGCCAGCAGTGCCCAGGGACGGGGCGGGGATACGCAGTATTTT. This encodes CASSAQGRGGDTQYF.

Here the CDR3 reads CASSFSPRPDTQYF. The CDR3 nucleotides read TGTGCCAGCAGTTTTAGCCCCCGCCCAGATACGCAGTATTTT. This chain links TRBV27 with TRBJ2-3; D ambiguous. This CDR3 has 14 residues. V was cut by 3 bases and J by 4 bases, with 11 bases left in between. Germline CDR1 MNHEY, CDR2 SMNVEV (reference sequence).

As regards this clonotype: Since no conserved phenylalanine or tryptophan closes the CDR3, a read error is the likely cause. The DNA is omitted, as the CDR3 cannot be located on it reliably, and the CDR3 follows TCRdb's listing. The V and J genes are TRBV30 and TRBJ2-5; the DNA was not used to check the table's D call, TRBD1. 12 amino acids form the CDR3, both terminal residues included. Per the germline V gene, CDR1 is GTSNPN and CDR2 is SVGIG (reference sequence). CDR3 loop: CAWSVLRDRGFL.

The V gene is TRBV6-1, the J gene TRBJ1-1, with D hard to call. The CDR3 loop spans 15 amino acids. Deletions cut 6 bases from V and 1 base from J, with 15 bases between. Germline V CDR1 and CDR2: MNHNS, SASEGT. The DNA for the CDR3 is TGTGCCAGCAGCCCCATGGGAGGAGGGAACACTGAAGCTTTCTTT. Protein sequence: CASSPMGGGNTEAFF.

In the case of this clonotype: No conserved phenylalanine or tryptophan is present at the end of the CDR3, so a read error is the likely explanation. No DNA is shown, since the ends of the CDR3 on it are uncertain; the CDR3 is the one TCRdb lists. The chain is built from TRBV9 and TRBJ2-4; TRBD1 reflects the table's D call only, with no check against the DNA. Per germline, CDR1 SGDLS and CDR2 YYNGEE. The CDR3 is 17 residues long, counting both termini. CDR3 sequence: CASSAQQGAVETQYFGP.

The sample holds many counts of this clonotype. CDR3 region: CASSFNAGVDTQYF. The CDR3 DNA reads as TGTGCCAGCAGCTTCAATGCGGGAGTAGATACGCAGTATTTT. The V and J genes are TRBV7-9 and TRBJ2-3; 7 bases match TRBD2. The CDR3 totals 14 residues. Germline CDR1 reads SEHNR; CDR2 reads FQNEAQ (reference sequence). Losses at the gene ends were 3 bases for V and 5 bases for J; bases not matched to a gene: 5.